A single sample is the source of the 29 T cell receptor delta chains below, sequenced in a study of gamma-delta T cells after stem cell transplantation. TCRdb reanalysed the RT-PCR reads with CATT. The table shows around 2,700 delta-chain clones, with about 2.6% occurring only once. Sequencing used gamma-delta T cells. The receptors originated from a human donor. It is not recorded whose cells these are; they may come from a transplant donor.

About this clone itself: TCRdb's entry gives the protein of a much larger clone, which mismatches this DNA's translation at residue 10, likely from a read error; the protein reported here is translated from the DNA. The chain is built from TRDV2 and TRDJ1; weak D call: TRDD3 (6 bases). The CDR3 consists of 18 residues. CDR1 is GEAIGNYY, CDR2 EKD, per germline. Trimming shortened V by 0 bases and J by 0 bases, and 19 bases separated the two germline ends. The CDR3 protein is CACDTVSTGRYDTDKLIF. CDR3 bases: TGTGCCTGTGACACCGTTTCGACTGGGAGATACGACACCGATAAACTCATCTTT.

Remarks on this clone: Other DNA sequences in the same sample also yield this CDR3. The chain has TRDV2 and TRDJ1; 8 positions agree with TRDD3. This CDR3 comprises 15 residues. Trimming cost V 1 base and J 0 bases; bases outside gene matches: 3. The germline V gene encodes CDR1 GEAIGNYY and CDR2 EKD. The CDR3 sequence is CACDTVLGDTDKLIF. CDR3 in DNA: TGTGCCTGTGACACGGTACTGGGGGACACCGATAAACTCATCTTT.

As for this clone: This likely came from a read error, as a far larger clone is one base away. The chain employs TRDV2 and TRDJ1, with 13 bases lining up with TRDD3. The CDR3 is 20 amino acids. CDR1 is GEAIGNYY and CDR2 is EKD in the germline V gene. Trimming took 3 bases from V and 4 from J; bases not matched to a gene: 19. CDR3 residues: CACDAVAGTGGYAVNDKLIF. CDR3 nucleotide sequence: TGTGCCTGTGACGCCGTCGCTGGAACTGGGGGATACGCAGTTAACGATAAACTCATCTTT.

By share of the sample, this clone is medium-sized (0.01 to 0.1%). The V gene is TRDV2, the J gene TRDJ3, with D possibly being TRDD3 (6 bases). The CDR3 has 23 residues. Germline values: CDR1 GEAIGNYY, CDR2 EKD. The V gene lost 0 bases and the J gene lost 0 bases, with 26 bases spanning the gap. The DNA for the CDR3 is TGTGCCTGTGACACCGTCGTTGGGGGCCCTTCGGAAGGGGACTCCTGGGACACCCGACAGATGTTTTTC. Amino acid sequence: CACDTVVGGPSEGDSWDTRQMFF.

This clone is classed as medium-sized. The chain combines TRDV2 with TRDJ1; 12 bases match TRDD3. This CDR3 is built from 16 residues. The germline CDR1 and CDR2 sequences are GEAIGNYY and EKD. J was trimmed by 0 bases and V by 0 bases; bases with no gene match: 1. The CDR3 sequence: CACDTLGDTNTDKLIF. The CDR3 region has the DNA TGTGCCTGTGACACCCTGGGGGATACGAACACCGATAAACTCATCTTT.

The V call is TRDV2, the J call TRDJ1; 13 bases map to TRDD3. V lost 3 bases and J lost 0; bases outside the gene matches: 9. Germline CDR1 and CDR2: GEAIGNYY and EKD. This CDR3 is 18 amino acids long. The CDR3 nucleotides are TGTGCCTGTGACCGACTGGGGGATACGGACGGGTACACCGATAAACTCATCTTT. Protein: CACDRLGDTDGYTDKLIF.

This clone was recorded a few times. TCRdb's protein, taken from a much larger clone, differs from this DNA's translation at residue 3, likely owing to a read error; the protein displayed comes from the DNA. The chain couples TRDV2 to TRDJ3; D remains ambiguous. CDR3 length: 19 residues. Germline values: CDR1 GEAIGNYY, CDR2 EKD. The CDR3 bases are TGTGCCTATGACACTTTGGATCCCGTGAGCTCCTGGGACACCCGACAGATGTTTTTC. Its protein product is CAYDTLDPVSSWDTRQMFF.

Remarks on this clone: The protein in TCRdb stems from a much larger clone and differs at residue 13 from this DNA's translation, likely a read error; here the protein is translated from the DNA. V and J are TRDV2 and TRDJ1, with a tentative D call TRDD3 (6 bases). CDR3 length: 19 amino acids. V was clipped by 1 base and J by 3 bases, with 26 bases between them. CDR1 and CDR2 from the germline V gene are GEAIGNYY and EKD. The CDR3 bases are TGTGCCTGTGACACTCTGCTTCCAACCCGGGGATCTCATCCCGATAAACTCATCTTT. Its protein is CACDTLLPTRGSHPDKLIF.

Regarding this clone: This DNA translates differently at residue 16 from the TCRdb protein, which is that of a much larger clone; a read error is likely, and the protein shown is the DNA's own translation. V is TRDV2 and J is TRDJ3; tentative D call: TRDD3 (5 bases). Germline V gene lookup returns CDR1 GEAIGNYY and CDR2 EKD. The CDR3 sequence is 18 residues long. CDR3 amino acids: CACDTGWVSSWDTRQVFF. As DNA, the CDR3 is TGTGCCTGTGACACCGGCTGGGTTAGCTCCTGGGACACCCGACAGGTGTTTTTC.

Remarks on this clone: The protein recorded in TCRdb matches a much larger clone and deviates from this DNA's translation at residue 14, suggesting a read error; the protein here is obtained by translating the DNA. This rearrangement joins TRDV2 to TRDJ1; D is uncertain. Germline assignment: CDR1 GEAIGNYY and CDR2 EKD. The CDR3 covers 15 residues. The CDR3 spells CACDTLESVTDKLTF. The CDR3 DNA reads as TGTGCCTGTGACACTCTGGAGTCGGTTACCGATAAACTCACCTTT.

Judged by abundance, this clone is medium-sized. A far larger clone lies a single base away; this is likely a read error. The V call is TRDV2, the J call TRDJ3, with TRDD3 matching 8 bases. Germline V gene data show CDR1 as GEAIGNYY and CDR2 as EKD. V lost 0 bases, J lost 0 bases, and 18 bases stayed unmatched. The CDR3 is 23 residues long. CDR3 protein: CACDTAVRDTPEETSWDTRQMFF. CDR3 DNA sequence: TGTGCCTGTGACACCGCTGTCCGGGATACGCCGGAAGAAACCTCCTGGGACACCCGACAGATGTTTTTC.

This clone is medium-sized (0.01 to 0.1%). A far larger clone is a single base away, which makes a read error likely. CDR3 protein: CACDTTGWGPTYTDKLIF. The CDR3 nucleotides read TGTGCCTGTGACACCACTGGGTGGGGACCAACTTACACCGATAAACTCATCTTT. V is TRDV2 and J is TRDJ1, with D possibly being TRDD3 (6 bases). This CDR3 contains 18 residues. Trimming took 0 bases from V and 0 from J, leaving 19 bases between them. Germline V lookup: CDR1 GEAIGNYY, CDR2 EKD.

As for this clone: It differs at one base from a far larger clone, so likely a read error. This CDR3 is also generated by other DNA sequences in the sample. The rearrangement links TRDV2 to TRDJ1; TRDD2 is a possible D gene (5 bases). Trimming took off 0 bases at V and 4 bases at J, with 20 bases between the two ends. The germline V gene has CDR1 GEAIGNYY and CDR2 EKD. CDR3 length equals 17 residues. CDR3 protein: CACDTLSSLTSGDKLIF. Written as DNA, the CDR3 is TGTGCCTGTGACACCCTCTCTTCCCTCACTTCGGGCGATAAACTCATCTTT.

This clone showed up just a few times. A far larger clone differs by one base, so this is likely a read error. In the same sample, other DNA sequences code for this CDR3. The chain is built from TRDV2 and TRDJ3; D is uncertain. V was pared by 4 bases and J by 0 bases, with 18 bases between. Germline CDR1 reads GEAIGNYY; CDR2 reads EKD. The CDR3 is 19 amino acids. CDR3 bases: TGTGCCTGTGATACCGTTCGGGCCCCACTCTCCTGGGACACCCGACAGATGTTTTTC. Its translation is CACDTVRAPLSWDTRQMFF.

By share, this clone ranks as medium-sized. The sample holds other DNA sequences that translate to the same CDR3. This rearrangement joins TRDV2 to TRDJ3; TRDD3 matches at 9 bases. With 0 bases clipped from V and 0 bases from J, the junction kept 11 bases outside the gene matches. This CDR3 comprises 21 residues. Germline V gives CDR1 GEAIGNYY, CDR2 EKD. CDR3 coding DNA: TGTGCCTGTGACACCGTGGGACCTGGGGGATTTCCCTCCTGGGACACCCGACAGATGTTTTTC. Translation: CACDTVGPGGFPSWDTRQMFF.

By its share, this clone is medium-sized. Given a far larger clone just one base away, this is likely a sequencing read error. The chain joins TRDV2 to TRDJ1; D remains ambiguous. Germline V gene lookup returns CDR1 GEAIGNYY and CDR2 EKD. This CDR3 contains 15 residues. CDR3 in DNA: TGTGCCTGTGGCACCCTATCCGGTTACACCGATAAACTCATCTTT. Encoded protein: CACGTLSGYTDKLIF.

This clone was detected a few times. A far larger clone is off by one base, so a read error is likely. Other DNA sequences from this sample encode an identical CDR3 as well. V gene TRDV2 combines with J gene TRDJ1; 13 nucleotides align to TRDD3. Germline loops: CDR1 GEAIGNYY, CDR2 EKD. The CDR3 sequence is 17 residues long. The CDR3: CACDTILGDTVDRKLIF. CDR3 bases: TGCGCCTGTGACACGATACTGGGGGATACGGTGGACCGTAAACTCATCTTT.

This clone was observed a handful of times. TCRdb's entry gives the protein of a much larger clone, which mismatches this DNA's translation at residue 8, likely from a read error; the protein reported here is translated from the DNA. The chain combines TRDV2 with TRDJ1; TRDD3 matches 8 bases. The CDR3 runs to 18 residues. Germline CDR1 GEAIGNYY, CDR2 EKD. The ends lost 4 bases at V and 7 bases at J; junction bases unmatched: 22. CDR3 DNA: TGTGCCTGTGATCCCTTACTGAGGGATACGCGGTTGAGGGGTAAACTCATCTTT. Translated, it gives CACDPLLRDTRLRGKLIF.

Judged by abundance, this clone is medium-sized (0.01 to 0.1%). A far more abundant clone sits one base away, making this likely a read error. The V and J genes are TRDV2 and TRDJ1, with a tentative D call TRDD3 (5 bases). CDR3 size: 15 residues. Germline-derived CDR1 and CDR2 are GEAIGNYY and EKD. CDR3 coding DNA: TGTGCCTGTGACACAGTGGGGACGTACACCGGTAAACTCATCTTT. Amino acids: CACDTVGTYTGKLIF.

A few counts support this clone. TCRdb attributes to this sequence the protein of a much larger clone, which differs from the DNA translation at residue 18; a read error is likely, and the protein displayed is translated from the DNA. The genes are TRDV2 and TRDJ1; TRDD3 matches 8 bases. Germline values: CDR1 GEAIGNYY, CDR2 EKD. This CDR3 has 21 amino acids. The DNA of the CDR3 is TGTGCCTGTGACACCCTTGAGGGGGTCGAACTGGGGGTACTACACACCGATGAACTCATCTTT. Translating gives CACDTLEGVELGVLHTDELIF.

In its sample, this clone is medium-sized. V is TRDV2 and J is TRDJ1; TRDD3 might be the D (5 bases). The V gene lost 0 bases and the J gene lost 0 bases, with 13 bases spanning the gap. Per germline, CDR1 GEAIGNYY and CDR2 EKD. This CDR3 has 16 amino acids. CDR3 sequence (DNA): TGTGCCTGTGACACCGTGGGGTCTCCGTACACCGATAAACTCATCTTT. As protein: CACDTVGSPYTDKLIF.

This clone was recorded a few times. This likely traces to a read error, being one base from a far larger clone. Other DNA sequences in this specimen translate into the identical CDR3. This chain connects TRDV2 to TRDJ1; no clear D. This CDR3 has 18 residues. Germline-derived CDR1 and CDR2 are GEAIGNYY and EKD. CDR3 bases: TGTGCCTGCGACACCGTAGCCCCAGCAAACCCAGGGGCCGATAAACTCATCTTT. Its translation is CACDTVAPANPGADKLIF.

Concerning this clone: A read error is possible here, since a much larger clone lies one base away. V gene TRDV2 combines with J gene TRDJ3; TRDD3 matches at 8 bases. Germline V gene sequence: CDR1 GEAIGNYY, CDR2 EKD. This CDR3 region has 25 residues. CDR3 amino acids: CACDPVETGGTVPTGLSWDTRQTFF. CDR3 sequence (DNA): TGTGCCTGTGACCCCGTTGAGACTGGGGGTACCGTCCCCACAGGGCTCTCCTGGGACACCCGACAGACGTTTTTC.

This clone has more than one count but fewer than ten. A far larger clone is off by one base, so a read error is likely. This sequence joins TRDV2 and TRDJ3; D may be TRDD3 (5 bases). V was pared by 0 bases and J by 0 bases, with 14 bases between. CDR3 length: 19 residues. Per the germline V gene, CDR1 is GEAIGNYY and CDR2 is EKD. The CDR3 coding sequence is TGTGCCTGTGACACCGTAGGGGGTACCAGCTCCTGGGACACCCGACAGATGTTTTTC. Protein: CACDTVGGTSSWDTRQMFF.

A word on this clone: This likely reflects a read error, since a far larger clone is one base away. The CDR3, as DNA: TGTGCCTGTGACGCAGCAGGGGGATACCCCAGCACCACCTGGGACACCCGACAGATGTTTTTC. This translates into CACDAAGGYPSTTWDTRQMFF. This sequence joins TRDV2 and TRDJ3; TRDD3 aligns across 9 bases. V lost 3 bases and J lost 2; bases outside the gene matches: 16. The CDR3 has 21 amino acids. CDR1 GEAIGNYY and CDR2 EKD come from the germline V gene.

This clone was detected only a few times. The translation of this DNA and the TCRdb protein of a much larger clone differ at residues 13 and 15, probably owing to a read error; the protein shown here is translated from the DNA. The genes are TRDV2 and TRDJ3; 8 bases are a match to TRDD3. The CDR3 extends over 19 amino acids. From germline, CDR1 is GEAIGNYY and CDR2 EKD. CDR3 coding DNA: TGTGCCTGTGACACCGTAGGGGATACCAGCTCCTGGGCCACCCAACAGATGTTTTTC. It encodes CACDTVGDTSSWATQQMFF.

In this sample, this clone turned up a few times. TCRdb lists the protein of a much larger clone for this DNA, which differs at residue 11, so this is likely a read error; the protein given here is translated from the DNA itself. The chain links TRDV2 to TRDJ1; no clear D. The germline CDR1 and CDR2 sequences are GEAIGNYY and EKD. The length of the CDR3 is 13 residues. The CDR3 reads CACDAISADKPIF. The CDR3 DNA is TGTGCCTGTGACGCCATCTCAGCCGATAAACCCATCTTT.

Notes on this clone: The protein given by TCRdb reflects a much larger clone and differs at residue 14 from this DNA's translation, likely from a read error; the protein shown is the DNA's translation. The chain carries TRDV2 and TRDJ1, with TRDD3 matching 7 bases. Germline V gives CDR1 GEAIGNYY, CDR2 EKD. The CDR3 contains 16 residues. Written as DNA, the CDR3 is TGTGCCTGTGACACCCTGGGGGGTCAGTACACCGATAAACCCATCTTT. It specifies CACDTLGGQYTDKPIF.

Relative to its sample, this clone is medium-sized. The chain carries TRDV2 and TRDJ1; TRDD3 matches at 7 bases. V shed 1 base and J 1 base; nucleotides not matched to a gene: 11. Germline CDR1 is GEAIGNYY and CDR2 is EKD. CDR3 size: 17 residues. The CDR3 is CACDTLGGGPFTDKLIF. CDR3 nucleotides: TGTGCCTGTGACACACTGGGTGGGGGACCTTTCACCGATAAACTCATCTTT.